One and the same sample provided the 20 T cell receptor beta chains below, sequenced in a study of blood T cell repertoires in COVID-19. Libraries were prepared by immunoSEQ multiplex PCR; TCRdb keeps only in-frame clonotypes and omits some of them. Altogether about 280,000 clones are present, roughly 87% being singletons, with the ten largest covering about 2%. Sequences were obtained from peripheral blood. These receptors were collected from a woman aged 45 to 65 who had recovered from COVID-19.

This chain joins TRBV30 and TRBJ1-1; D not resolved. The CDR3 totals 13 residues. Germline V gene sequence: CDR1 GTSNPN, CDR2 SVGIG (reference sequence). Trimming stripped 2 bases from V and 2 bases from J, with 9 bases between. CDR3 sequence: CAWSQDLNTEAFF. The CDR3 DNA follows: TGTGCCTGGAGTCAGGACTTAAACACTGAAGCTTTCTTT.

The genes are TRBV9 and TRBJ2-1; TRBD1 matches 7 bases. The CDR3 extends over 17 amino acids. The trim removed 4 bases at V and 3 bases at J, leaving 13 bases unmatched. CDR1 is SGDLS and CDR2 is YYNGEE in the germline V gene. CDR3: CASSHGPDRAYYNEQFF. For the CDR3, the DNA is TGTGCCAGCAGCCACGGGCCCGACAGGGCTTACTACAATGAGCAGTTCTTC. The whole variable domain, filled in from reference TRBV9 and TRBJ2-1, reads DSGVTQTPKHLITATGQRVTLRCSPRSGDLSVYWYQQSLDQGLQFLIQYYNGEERAKGNILERFSAQQFPDLHSELNLSSLELGDSALYFCASSHGPDRAYYNEQFFGPGTRLTVL.

V gene TRBV6-5 combines with J gene TRBJ2-7, with D possibly being TRBD1 (6 bases). The CDR3 has 15 residues. Germline loops: CDR1 MNHEY, CDR2 SVGAGI. V gave up 6 bases and J gave up 0 bases, with 15 bases separating them. CDR3 DNA: TGTGCCAGCAGAGACAGACAGGTTGGCTCCTACGAGCAGTACTTC. Protein: CASRDRQVGSYEQYF.

This rearrangement joins TRBV5-8 to TRBJ2-5; D is unclear. The germline V gene has CDR1 SGHTS and CDR2 YDEGEE. This CDR3 has 14 residues. Trimming removed 2 bases at V and 1 base at J, with 9 bases between. CDR3 sequence reads: CASSLAPAQETQYF. The DNA of the CDR3 is TGTGCCAGCAGCTTAGCGCCCGCCCAAGAGACCCAGTACTTC.

The V gene is TRBV21-1, the J gene TRBJ1-5. TRBV21-1 is described as a pseudogene. This CDR3 is built from 16 residues. The CDR3 sequence: CASSKGEGECNQPQHF. DNA for the CDR3: TGTGCCAGCAGCAAAGGGGAGGGGGAATGCAATCAGCCCCAGCATTTT.

The rearrangement joins TRBV5-4 to TRBJ1-1; D is possibly TRBD1 (5 bases). Germline V gene sequence: CDR1 SGHNT, CDR2 YYREEE (reference sequence). The CDR3 is 16 residues long. V was clipped by 4 bases and J by 1 base, with 17 bases between them. The chain's CDR3 is CASSRPGDRKNTEAFF. For the CDR3, the DNA is TGTGCCAGCAGCCGGCCGGGCGACAGAAAGAACACTGAAGCTTTCTTT. The complete variable domain, with remaining parts taken from reference TRBV5-4 and TRBJ1-1, reads ETGVTQSPTHLIKTRGQQVTLRCSSQSGHNTVSWYQQALGQGPQFIFQYYREEENGRGNFPPRFSGLQFPNYSSELNVNALELDDSALYLCASSRPGDRKNTEAFFGQGTRLTVV.

This rearrangement joins TRBV5-6 to TRBJ2-3; D perhaps matches TRBD1 (6 bases). This CDR3 is built from 16 residues. The V and J ends lost 2 bases and 2 bases respectively, with 15 bases between them. Germline CDR1 is SGHDT and CDR2 is YYEEEE. CDR3 region: CASSFSPGVLTDTQYF. The CDR3 coding sequence is TGTGCCAGCAGCTTTTCCCCAGGGGTGCTCACAGATACGCAGTATTTT. Drawing the rest from reference TRBV5-6 and TRBJ2-3, the complete variable domain is DAGVTQSPTHLIKTRGQQVTLRCSPKSGHDTVSWYQQALGQGPQFIFQYYEEEERQRGNFPDRFSGHQFPNYSSELNVNALLLGDSALYLCASSFSPGVLTDTQYFGPGTRLTVL.

In its sample, this clone was seen once. The chain employs TRBV6-2 or TRBV6-3 and TRBJ2-7; no reliable D call. Germline V gene lookup returns CDR1 MNHEY and CDR2 SVGEGT. The CDR3 consists of 16 residues. V was clipped by 2 bases and J by 0 bases, with 14 bases between them. CDR3 residues: CASSYPDRVLSYEQYF. CDR3 nucleotides: TGTGCCAGCAGTTACCCCGATCGGGTCCTCTCCTACGAGCAGTACTTC.

This clone showed up just a few times. One end of the junction does not line up with germline, which may come from a read error. The chain combines TRBV7-2 with TRBJ1-5; tentatively, D is TRBD1 (6 bases). Germline lookup yields CDR1 SGHTA and CDR2 FQGNSA. This CDR3 is built from 17 residues. The CDR3 loop reads CASSLALGGGINQPQHF. The CDR3 coding sequence is TGTGCCAGCAGCCTAGCGCTGGGGGGGGGCATCAATCAGCCCCAGCATTTT.

The chain carries TRBV10-3 and TRBJ1-1; D unclear. The V gene's germline CDR1 is ENHRY and CDR2 SYGVKD. The germline V and J ends were trimmed by 10 bases and 0 bases, with 6 bases remaining between them. The CDR3 extends over 11 amino acids. CDR3 loop: CATELNTEAFF. The CDR3 region has the DNA TGTGCCACCGAGTTGAACACTGAAGCTTTCTTT.

This rearrangement joins TRBV5-1 to TRBJ2-3; D remains unclear. V dropped 2 bases and J dropped 2 bases, with 9 bases sitting between them. The CDR3 runs to 14 residues. Germline assignment: CDR1 SGHRS and CDR2 YFSETQ. The CDR3 nucleotides are TGCGCCAGCAGCTTTGGGCTGCCCACAGATACGCAGTATTTT. Residues: CASSFGLPTDTQYF. Together with reference TRBV5-1 and TRBJ2-3, the CDR3 gives the full variable domain: KAGVTQTPRYLIKTRGQQVTLSCSPISGHRSVSWYQQTPGQGLQFLFEYFSETQRNKGNFPGRFSGRQFSNSRSEMNVSTLELGDSALYLCASSFGLPTDTQYFGPGTRLTVL.

The chain joins TRBV28 to TRBJ2-5, with TRBD2 matching over 11 bases. Losses at the gene ends were 6 bases for V and 0 bases for J; bases not matched to a gene: 6. This CDR3 region has 16 residues. CDR1 and CDR2 (germline): MDHEN, SYDVKM. The CDR3, as DNA: TGTGCCAGCAGCTCGGGACTAGCGGAGTACCAAGAGACCCAGTACTTC. Protein sequence: CASSSGLAEYQETQYF.

The chain combines TRBV9 with TRBJ2-3, with 9 bases that match TRBD2. V shed 2 bases and J 5 bases; nucleotides not matched to a gene: 6. This CDR3 is 15 amino acids long. The V gene's germline CDR1 is SGDLS and CDR2 YYNGEE. This chain's CDR3 is CASSVAGGPGDTQYF. CDR3 DNA sequence: TGTGCCAGCAGCGTTGCGGGAGGGCCTGGAGATACGCAGTATTTT.

The rearrangement uses TRBV13 and TRBJ2-2; a possible D gene is TRBD2 (5 bases). Looked up from germline, CDR1 is PRHDT and CDR2 is FYEKMQ (reference sequence). V gave up 8 bases and J gave up 0 bases, with 10 bases separating them. The CDR3 extends over 14 amino acids. The CDR3 spells CASLDFANTGELFF. The CDR3, as DNA: TGTGCCAGCCTGGACTTCGCGAACACCGGGGAGCTGTTTTTT.

The rearrangement joins TRBV19 to TRBJ1-2; tentatively, D is TRBD1 (6 bases). CDR1 LNHDA and CDR2 SQIVND come from the germline V gene (reference sequence). This CDR3 spans 13 amino acids. V was pared by 6 bases and J by 8 bases, with 16 bases between. CDR3 loop: CASSPRGGLGYTF. CDR3 DNA: TGTGCCAGTAGCCCAAGGGGGGGCTTAGGCTACACCTTC. The whole variable domain, filled in from reference TRBV19 and TRBJ1-2, reads DGGITQSPKYLFRKEGQNVTLSCEQNLNHDAMYWYRQDPGQGLRLIYYSQIVNDFQKGDIAEGYSVSREKKESFPLTVTSAQKNPTAFYLCASSPRGGLGYTFGSGTRLTVV.

On this clone itself: At the DNA level, this CDR3 is encoded by other sequences in the same sample as well. This sequence joins TRBV11-3 and TRBJ2-1; 9 bases match TRBD2. The CDR3 is made up of 18 amino acids. CDR1 and CDR2 (germline): SGHNT, YENEEA. V shed 1 base and J 1 base; nucleotides not matched to a gene: 8. CDR3 nucleotide sequence: TGTGCCAGCAGCTTAGGCGGGGGCAGCGGGGGGTCCTACAATGAGCAGTTCTTC. It encodes CASSLGGGSGGSYNEQFF. Looking up the rest from reference TRBV11-3 and TRBJ2-1 gives the full variable domain: EAGVVQSPRYKIIEKKQPVAFWCNPISGHNTLYWYLQNLGQGPELLIRYENEEAVDDSQLPKDRFSAERLKGVDSTLKIQPAELGDSAVYLCASSLGGGSGGSYNEQFFGPGTRLTVL.

The rearrangement joins TRBV19 to TRBJ1-4, with 7 bases lining up with TRBD1. V shed 6 bases, J shed 5 bases, and the junction held 9 bases outside the gene matches. CDR1 is LNHDA, CDR2 SQIVND, per germline (reference sequence). This CDR3 has 15 amino acids. CDR3 in amino acids: CASSPRDRLNEKLFF. The CDR3 bases are TGTGCCAGTAGCCCCCGGGACAGACTAAATGAAAAACTGTTTTTT.

The CDR3 DNA sequence: TGTGCCAGCAGGACGGGGGGCCCTAGCACAGATACGCAGTATTTT. The encoded protein is CASRTGGPSTDTQYF. This chain joins TRBV6-5 and TRBJ2-3; weak D call: TRBD2 (7 bases). This CDR3 is 15 amino acids long. In germline, CDR1 is MNHEY, CDR2 SVGAGI. V gave up 6 bases and J gave up 0 bases, with 13 bases separating them.

In regard to this clone: The junction shows a germline mismatch at one end, possibly a read error. The chain has TRBV29-1 and TRBJ2-5; tentatively, D is TRBD2 (5 bases). Germline V gives CDR1 SQVTM, CDR2 ANQGSEA. CDR3 length equals 12 residues. This CDR3 is CSVEASQGTQYF. The CDR3 DNA follows: TGCAGCGTTGAGGCTAGCCAAGGGACCCAGTACTTC.

This rearrangement joins TRBV7-4 to TRBJ2-7; no clear D gene. This CDR3 has 15 amino acids. Germline CDR1 is SGHVT and CDR2 is SQSDAQ. Between the trimmed V and J ends, which lost 2 bases and 1 base, there was a span of 12 bases. The CDR3 bases are TGTGCCAGCAGCTTACTTAGCCGTCGGTCCTACGAGCAGTACTTC. Encoded protein: CASSLLSRRSYEQYF.